This section outlines one T cell receptor beta chain sequence together with its context. No antigen is known for it. Sequencing was performed with immunoSEQ multiplex PCR; in TCRdb, only in-frame clones are kept and a portion is missing. The top ten hold over 1% of the sample, which has approximately 22,000 clones, nearly 96% seen once. This sample is drawn from a study of regulatory and conventional T cells in RAG deficiency. Findings and limits, study-wide: Omenn patients showed >85% Treg-Tconv overlap and shorter CDR3 lengths.

V trimming: 10 bases; J trimming: 4 bases; junction bases outside the gene matches: 5. Germline-derived CDR1 and CDR2 are MNHEY and SVGAGI. The CDR3 covers 14 residues. Blood CD4+ CD25-low CD127-high conventional T cells supplied the genomic DNA template. These same data were also listed under a study on regulatory T cells. That work adds: The PCR used 52 TRBV and 13 TRBJ primers.

The sequence came from a human donor in good health. Material: CD25- CD4+ T cells sorted from blood. The rearrangement uses TRBV6-5 and TRBJ1-6; 9 bases are a match to TRBD1. The CDR3 sequence is CATGDRAYNSPLHF. CDR3 nucleotides: TGTGCCACAGGGGACAGGGCTTATAATTCACCCCTCCACTTT.